The entry below describes one T cell receptor (beta chain). Antigen unknown. Treatment meaning: roughly nine-day PBMC culture with coronavirus spike peptide pools or control peptides (ViraFEST assay). The sample belongs to a study of vaccination and CD4 T cells after COVID-19. CDR1 is LNHNV, CDR2 YYDKDF, per germline (reference sequence). The CDR3 loop spans 14 amino acids. V shed 0 bases and J 8 bases; nucleotides not matched to a gene: 5. Sequenced with the Oncomine TCR Beta short-read assay was DNA taken from cultured CD4+ T cells. Genomic DNA extraction was carried out from cultured CD4+ T cells. Each CDR3 protein gets one entry after TCRdb re-called the PCR reads with MiXCR. The data contain about 20,000 distinct CDR3 sequences, about 40% of them singletons.

The source is a human donor who had recovered from COVID-19. Sequences were derived from CD4+ T cells from blood, cultured in vitro, sampled before SARS-CoV-2 vaccination. The chain joins TRBV15 to TRBJ1-1; 8 positions agree with TRBD1. CDR3 coding DNA: TGTGCCACCAGCAGAGATAAGAGGACAGGGGAAGCTTTCTTT. It yields the protein CATSRDKRTGEAFF.